These 6 T cell receptor beta chains were all obtained from the same sample, sequenced in a study of beta chain features in type 1 diabetes. The study, taken as a whole, reports: When Type 1 diabetes patients were examined, their TCRB CDR3s proved moderately but significantly shorter in all four CD4+ subsets.

These receptors' antigens are unknown. The whole isolated RNA underwent reverse transcription, so sequencing captured expressed TCRB transcripts. Method: immunoSEQ multiplex PCR; TCRdb's copy keeps in-frame clones and lacks some. Of 100,000 to 150,000 clones in the sample, 9% are singletons; the top ten hold around 0.7%. The sample comprised central memory CD4+ T cells from blood. These receptors were taken from a man aged 25-45 years with type 1 diabetes.

This clone was counted a few times. The chain is built from TRBV11-2 and TRBJ2-7; 9 positions match TRBD1. The trim removed 5 bases at V and 5 bases at J, leaving 10 bases unmatched. The CDR3 is 15 residues long. Germline V gene sequence: CDR1 SGHAT, CDR2 FQNNGV. In nucleotides, the CDR3 is TGTGCCAGCAGCCGCTCTGCACAGGGGGCGGACGAGCAGTACTTC. Its translation: CASSRSAQGADEQYF.

The chain joins TRBV5-8 to TRBJ2-3, with D perhaps matching TRBD2 (7 bases). The germline CDR1 and CDR2 sequences are SGHTS and YDEGEE. This CDR3 has 15 residues. The ends were cut back, 1 base at V and 3 bases at J, with 12 bases in the middle. CDR3 amino acids: CASSLIGGLTDTQYF. CDR3 nucleotide sequence: TGTGCCAGCAGCTTGATCGGGGGGCTGACAGATACGCAGTATTTT.

The gene calls are TRBV18 and TRBJ1-6; D might be TRBD1 (6 bases). The CDR3 covers 16 residues. V lost 3 bases and J 14 bases, leaving 23 bases between the germline ends. Germline values: CDR1 KGHSH, CDR2 LQKENI. In DNA, the CDR3 is TGTGCCAGCTCACCTTACAGGGTAGACAATCAAGCATCCCTCCACTTT. The encoded protein is CASSPYRVDNQASLHF.

In its sample, this clone was seen a few times. V and J are TRBV7-3 and TRBJ1-1; the D gene is possibly TRBD1 (5 bases). The germline V gene has CDR1 SGHTA and CDR2 FQGTGA. CDR3 length: 13 residues. Trimming stripped 4 bases from V and 1 base from J, with 7 bases between. CDR3 coding DNA: TGTGCCAGCAGCTACCAGGGGAACACTGAAGCTTTCTTT. Translation: CASSYQGNTEAFF.

This chain connects TRBV15 to TRBJ1-1, with D hard to call. CDR3 length equals 12 residues. Germline values: CDR1 LNHNV, CDR2 YYDKDF (reference sequence). The V and J ends lost 0 bases and 7 bases respectively, with 6 bases between them. CDR3 sequence (DNA): TGTGCCACCAGCAGAGATCGGGGTGAAGCTTTCTTT. Its translation is CATSRDRGEAFF.

V gene TRBV9 combines with J gene TRBJ1-1; D ambiguous. CDR3 length: 13 amino acids. Germline loops: CDR1 SGDLS, CDR2 YYNGEE. The V and J ends lost 0 bases and 8 bases respectively, with 11 bases between them. The CDR3 region is CASSVDIVAEAFF. As DNA, the CDR3 is TGTGCCAGCAGCGTAGATATAGTCGCCGAAGCTTTCTTT.